This T cell receptor (beta chain) is drawn from a study of T cells in women clearing cervical HPV infection. Study background: For cases, blood was sampled a median about 160 days after lesion detection, interquartile range roughly 80 to 220 days.

TCRdb's copy holds only in-frame clones and misses some; the assay was immunoSEQ multiplex PCR. The sample table sets out 25,000 to 35,000 clones. Of note for this clone: As yet, its antigen is unknown. The missing CDR3 end, 3 residues past where the read stops, is filled in from the germline J gene.

Study-wide points: CIN3+ cases had significantly higher TCR repertoire richness than controls, but evenness did not differ. TRBV6-7 abundance was lower in cases than controls (roughly 0.11% versus 0.16%). Richness plus V gene abundances separated cases from controls with AUC about 0.8.

The CDR3 covers 15 residues. Trimming removed 4 bases from V and 5 bases from J; junction bases left unmatched: 9. Per germline, CDR1 SGHRS and CDR2 YFSETQ. The specimen sequenced was blood buffy coat. The chain has TRBV5-1 and TRBJ2-7; TRBD1 agrees at 10 bases. The origin of this receptor is a woman aged 18-70 years with a cervical HPV16 infection that either progressed to CIN3+ or cleared (not recorded which). CDR3 DNA (partial): TGCGCCAGCAGCACGGGACAGGGGCCCCTCCACGAG. It specifies CASSTGQGPLHE. The full CDR3 protein is CASSTGQGPLHEQYF.